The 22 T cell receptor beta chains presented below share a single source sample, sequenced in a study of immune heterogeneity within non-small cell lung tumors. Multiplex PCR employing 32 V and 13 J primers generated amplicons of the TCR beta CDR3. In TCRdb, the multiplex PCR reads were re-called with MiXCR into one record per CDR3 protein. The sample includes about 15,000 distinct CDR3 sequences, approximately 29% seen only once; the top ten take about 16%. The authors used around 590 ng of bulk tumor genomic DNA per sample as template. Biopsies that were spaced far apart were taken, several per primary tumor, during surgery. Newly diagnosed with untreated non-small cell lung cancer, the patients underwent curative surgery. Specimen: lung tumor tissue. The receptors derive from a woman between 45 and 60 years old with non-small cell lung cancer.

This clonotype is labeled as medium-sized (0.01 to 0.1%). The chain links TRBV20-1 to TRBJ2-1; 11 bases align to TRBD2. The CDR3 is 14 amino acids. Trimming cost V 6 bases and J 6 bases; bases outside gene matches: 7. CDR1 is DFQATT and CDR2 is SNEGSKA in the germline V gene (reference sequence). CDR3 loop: CSAPGSGRGNEQFF. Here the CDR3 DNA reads TGCAGTGCACCGGGTAGCGGGAGGGGCAATGAGCAGTTCTTC.

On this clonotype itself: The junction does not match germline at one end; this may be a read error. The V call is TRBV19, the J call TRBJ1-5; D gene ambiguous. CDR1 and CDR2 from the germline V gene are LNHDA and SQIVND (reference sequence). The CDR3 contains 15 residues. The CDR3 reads CASSIEGGGNQPHHF. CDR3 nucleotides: TGTGCCAGTAGTATAGAGGGCGGTGGCAATCAGCCCCATCATTTT.

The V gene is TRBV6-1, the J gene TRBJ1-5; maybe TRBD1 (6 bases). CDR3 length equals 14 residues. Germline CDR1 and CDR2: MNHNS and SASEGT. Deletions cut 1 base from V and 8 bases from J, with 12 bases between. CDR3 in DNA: TGTGCCAGCAGTGAAGGGGGAGGGGGAGAGCCCCAGCATTTT. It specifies CASSEGGGGEPQHF.

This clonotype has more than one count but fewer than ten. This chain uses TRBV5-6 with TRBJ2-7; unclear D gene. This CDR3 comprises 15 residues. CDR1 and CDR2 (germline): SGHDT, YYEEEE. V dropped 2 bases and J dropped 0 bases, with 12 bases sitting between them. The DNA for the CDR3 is TGTGCCAGCAGCTTAACCTCTTATAGCTCCTACGAGCAGTACTTC. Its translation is CASSLTSYSSYEQYF.

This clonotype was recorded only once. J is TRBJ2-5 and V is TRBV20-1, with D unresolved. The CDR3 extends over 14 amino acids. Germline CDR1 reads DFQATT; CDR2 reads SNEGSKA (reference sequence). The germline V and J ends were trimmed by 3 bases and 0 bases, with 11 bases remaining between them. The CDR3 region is CSARWSTDQETQYF. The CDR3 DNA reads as TGCAGTGCTAGGTGGAGCACGGACCAAGAGACCCAGTACTTC.

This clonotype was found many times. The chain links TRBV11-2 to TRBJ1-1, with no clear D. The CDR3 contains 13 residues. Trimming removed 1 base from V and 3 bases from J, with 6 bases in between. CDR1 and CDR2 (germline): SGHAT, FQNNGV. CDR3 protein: CASSLGKYTEAFF. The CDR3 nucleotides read TGTGCCAGCAGCTTAGGCAAGTACACTGAAGCTTTCTTT.

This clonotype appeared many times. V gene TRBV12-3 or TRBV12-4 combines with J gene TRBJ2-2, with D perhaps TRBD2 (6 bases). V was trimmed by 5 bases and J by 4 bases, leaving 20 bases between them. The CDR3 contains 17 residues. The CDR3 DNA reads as TGTGCCAGCAGTCGACCCGGGACTCCCCCGGGCACCGGGGAGCTGTTTTTT. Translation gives CASSRPGTPPGTGELFF.

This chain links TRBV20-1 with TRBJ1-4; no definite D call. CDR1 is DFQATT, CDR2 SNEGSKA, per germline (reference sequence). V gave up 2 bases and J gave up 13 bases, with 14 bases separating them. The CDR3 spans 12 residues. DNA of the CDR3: TGCAGTGCTAGATTCCAGGAGAAGGGACTGTTTTTT. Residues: CSARFQEKGLFF.

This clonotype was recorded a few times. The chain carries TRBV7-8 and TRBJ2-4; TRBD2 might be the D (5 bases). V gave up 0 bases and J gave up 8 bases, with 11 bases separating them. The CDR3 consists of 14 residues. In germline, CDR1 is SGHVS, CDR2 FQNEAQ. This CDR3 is CASSLAPGSDIQYF. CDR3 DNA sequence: TGTGCCAGCAGCTTAGCTCCGGGGTCAGACATTCAGTACTTC.

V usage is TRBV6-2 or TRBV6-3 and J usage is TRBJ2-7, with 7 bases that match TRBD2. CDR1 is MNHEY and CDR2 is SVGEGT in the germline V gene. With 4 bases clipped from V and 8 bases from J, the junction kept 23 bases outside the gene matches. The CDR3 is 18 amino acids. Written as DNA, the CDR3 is TGTGCCAGCAGTTCCCCCCCCCCCCCGGGAAGCGGGGACGGCAAGCAGTACTTC. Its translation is CASSSPPPPGSGDGKQYF.

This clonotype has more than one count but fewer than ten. In nucleotides, the CDR3 is TGTGCTAGTGGGGGGGTTGCTCAGCCCCAGCATTTT. This sequence encodes CASGGVAQPQHF. This chain connects TRBV12-5 to TRBJ1-5, with D possibly TRBD1 on 5 matching bases. Trimming removed 6 bases at V and 6 bases at J, with 9 bases between. The CDR3 runs to 12 residues. Per germline, CDR1 LGHNT and CDR2 FRNRAP.

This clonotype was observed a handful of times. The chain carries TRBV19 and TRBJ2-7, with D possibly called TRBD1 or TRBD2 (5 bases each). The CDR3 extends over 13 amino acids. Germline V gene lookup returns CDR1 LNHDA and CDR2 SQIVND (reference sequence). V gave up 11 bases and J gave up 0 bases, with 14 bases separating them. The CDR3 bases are TGTGCCTCATTAGGGGACGACTCCTACGAGCAGTACTTC. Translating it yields CASLGDDSYEQYF.

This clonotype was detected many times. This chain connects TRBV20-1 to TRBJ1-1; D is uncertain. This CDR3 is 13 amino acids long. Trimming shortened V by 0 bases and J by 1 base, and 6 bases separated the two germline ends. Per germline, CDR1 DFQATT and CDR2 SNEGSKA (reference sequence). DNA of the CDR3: TGCAGTGCTAGAGATCTTTCGAACACTGAAGCTTTCTTT. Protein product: CSARDLSNTEAFF.

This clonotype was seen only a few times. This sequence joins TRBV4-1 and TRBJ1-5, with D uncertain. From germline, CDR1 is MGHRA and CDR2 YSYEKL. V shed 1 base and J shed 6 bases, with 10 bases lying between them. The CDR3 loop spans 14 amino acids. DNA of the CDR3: TGCGCCAGCAGCCAAGGGGCAGGAGCTCAGCCCCAGCATTTT. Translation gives CASSQGAGAQPQHF.

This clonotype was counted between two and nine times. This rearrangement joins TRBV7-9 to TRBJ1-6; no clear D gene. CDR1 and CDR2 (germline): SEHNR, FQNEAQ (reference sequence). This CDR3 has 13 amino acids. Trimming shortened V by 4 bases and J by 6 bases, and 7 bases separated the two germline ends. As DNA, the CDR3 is TGTGCCAGCAGCTCCGGAACTAATTCACCCCTCCACTTT. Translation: CASSSGTNSPLHF.

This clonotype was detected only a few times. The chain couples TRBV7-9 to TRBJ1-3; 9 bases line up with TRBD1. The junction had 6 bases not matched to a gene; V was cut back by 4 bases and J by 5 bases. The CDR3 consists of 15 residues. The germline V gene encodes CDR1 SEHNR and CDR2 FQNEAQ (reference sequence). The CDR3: CASSYRQGGRNTIYF. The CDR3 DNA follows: TGTGCCAGCAGCTACCGACAGGGGGGGCGAAACACCATATATTTT.

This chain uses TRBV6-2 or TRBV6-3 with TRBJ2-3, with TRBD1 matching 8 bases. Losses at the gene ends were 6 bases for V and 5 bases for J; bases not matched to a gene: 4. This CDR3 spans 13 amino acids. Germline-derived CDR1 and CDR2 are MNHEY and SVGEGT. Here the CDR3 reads CASRGQARDTQYF. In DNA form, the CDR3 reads TGTGCCAGCAGGGGACAGGCAAGAGATACGCAGTATTTT.

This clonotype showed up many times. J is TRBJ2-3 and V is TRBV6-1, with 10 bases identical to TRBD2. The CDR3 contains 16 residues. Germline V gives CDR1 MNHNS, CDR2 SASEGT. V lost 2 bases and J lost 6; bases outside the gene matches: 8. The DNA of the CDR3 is TGTGCCAGCAGTGAACCAGCGGGGGGGTACATGGATACGCAGTATTTT. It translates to CASSEPAGGYMDTQYF.

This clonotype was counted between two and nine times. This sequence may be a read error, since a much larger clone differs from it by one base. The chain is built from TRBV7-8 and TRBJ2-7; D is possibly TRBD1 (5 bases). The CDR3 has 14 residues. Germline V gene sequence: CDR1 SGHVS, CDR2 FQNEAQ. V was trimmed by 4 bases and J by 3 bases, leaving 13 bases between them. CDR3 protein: CASSSNLGLYEQYF. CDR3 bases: TGTGCCAGCAGCTCCAACTTGGGGCTCTACGAGCAGTACTTC. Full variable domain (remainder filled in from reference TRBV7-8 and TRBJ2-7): GAGVSQSPRYKVAKRGQDVALRCDPISGHVSLFWYQQALGQGPEFLTYFQNEAQLDKSGLPSDRFFAERPEGSVSTLKIQRTQQEDSAVYLCASSSNLGLYEQYFGPGTRLTVT.

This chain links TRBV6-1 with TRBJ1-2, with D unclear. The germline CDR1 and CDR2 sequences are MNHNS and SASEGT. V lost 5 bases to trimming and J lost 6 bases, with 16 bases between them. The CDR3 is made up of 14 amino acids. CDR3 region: CASSSNTGRDGYTF. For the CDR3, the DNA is TGTGCCAGCAGTTCAAACACCGGAAGGGATGGCTACACCTTC.

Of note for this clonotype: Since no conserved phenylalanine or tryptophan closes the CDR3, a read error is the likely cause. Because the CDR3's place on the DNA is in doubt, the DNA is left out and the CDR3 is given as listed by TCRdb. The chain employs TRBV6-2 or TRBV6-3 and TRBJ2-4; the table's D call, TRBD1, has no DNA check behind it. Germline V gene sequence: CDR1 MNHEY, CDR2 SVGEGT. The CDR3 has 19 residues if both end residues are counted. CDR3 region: CASSSPPPGSGDGEQYFGS.

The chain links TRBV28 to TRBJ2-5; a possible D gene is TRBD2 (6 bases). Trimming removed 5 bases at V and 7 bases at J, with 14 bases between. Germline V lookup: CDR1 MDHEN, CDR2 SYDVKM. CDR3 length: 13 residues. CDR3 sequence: CASSASVSGTQYF. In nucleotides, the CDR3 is TGTGCCAGCAGTGCTAGCGTCTCCGGGACCCAGTACTTC.